This T cell receptor beta chain was recovered during a study of regulatory T cells in long-lasting Graves disease listed by TCRdb under 2021. Context from the whole study: Antithyroid drugs had been taken for less than 3 months by newly diagnosed Graves' disease patients. Patients with persistent Graves' disease were compared with patients with newly diagnosed Graves' disease using TCR sequencing and RNA sequencing of peripheral blood. The study was conducted in China and was registered as a clinical trial. A total of roughly 33 samples underwent TCR sequencing: about 13 from persistent and approximately 20 from newly diagnosed Graves' disease patients. Study-level results and caveats: The authors noted that the small sample size was a limitation that may lower accuracy. Compared with newly diagnosed patients, patients with persistent Graves' disease had lower TCR Shannon entropy and fewer highly expanded clones, which suggests clonal expansion. A larger number of public clonotypes was shared among persistent patients (under 3,000) than among newly diagnosed patients (roughly 980). TRBV28, TRBJ1-2 and TRBJ2-5 were preferentially used in persistent disease, while TRBV20-1 and TRBJ2-1 were favored in newly diagnosed disease. Sequencing and analysis were limited to the TCR beta chain. Because the primary lesion, thyroid tissue, could not be accessed, the study looked at peripheral blood alone.

This clonotype has ten or more counts. Its binding antigen is unknown. Base qualities are not provided; no much larger clone lies one nucleotide away. From the germline V gene, CDR1 is SNHLY and CDR2 is FYNNEI. V is clipped by 7 bases and J by 6 bases, and the sequence between their germline boundaries is 9 bases long. The CDR3 sequence holds 12 residues, the cysteine and phenylalanine included. The kept DNA is CDR3 alone, 36 bases in frame from the first base. The time point label corresponds to: newly diagnosed GD, antithyroid drugs for less than 3 months. RNA was extracted from PBMCs in TRIzol for both TCR sequencing and RNA sequencing. The diagnosis of Graves' disease was made according to American Thyroid Association guidelines. Recruitment of patients was carried out at an endocrinology department in Xi'an, China. Each patient gave around 9 milliliters of peripheral blood, collected in an EDTA anticoagulant tube. Ficoll Paque Plus density gradient separation was used to isolate PBMCs, and no further T cell sorting was done. An Agilent 2100 Bioanalyzer and agarose gel were used to check RNA quality, while a NanoDrop 2000 measured RNA concentration.

Library prep was done by multiplex PCR. The sequencer listed for this sample is Illumina HiSeq 4000. iRepertoire HTBI primers and Arm-PCR amplification of CDR3 regions were used to construct TCR beta libraries. Before sequencing, the PCR products went through gel purification. Processing in the source paper ran as follows. Gene usage analysis of CDR3 amino acid clonotypes relied on the roughly 60 TRBV and 14 TRBJ segments identified across samples. Filtered high-quality paired reads were merged into contigs using COPE and FqMerger. BLAST was used to align contigs to IMGT TRBV, TRBD and TRBJ reference genes, and CDR3 was defined according to IMGT. Any clonotype with a frequency above 0.1% was classified as a highly expanded clone. Repertoire diversity was measured by Shannon entropy, and V-J evenness by the Gini coefficient. A clonotype was considered public if more than one individual shared it. TCRdb reran the public reads through fastp at Q25 and MiXCR, keeping productive beta chains. Each record represents a unique CDR3 protein, reported with the most common genes and DNA among its rows. The V and J calls here are based on TCRdb, not the publication. The sample yields 440,000 or so distinct CDR3 sequences; under 15% were counted once. The top ten clones comprise roughly a sixth of the sample.

These data also featured in a second study, about T cells in Graves' hyperthyroidism and ophthalmopathy. From that second study: A patient counted as having stable Graves' hyperthyroidism if no progression to ophthalmopathy occurred over 18 months of follow-up. Hyperthyroidism patients were newly diagnosed, had a disease duration of under 2 months, and were aged 18 to 65 years. The study excluded patients with uncontrolled infections, other autoimmune diseases, pregnancy or lactation. Diagnoses were established on the basis of clinical symptoms, serum thyroxine and TRAb, thyroid ultrasound, and orbital computed tomography. For the first round of RT-PCR on the TCR CDR3, the HTBI primer set was used together with the Qiagen OneStep RT-PCR kit. Blood samples also contained most of the expanded thyroid clonotypes (frequency above 0.001), which suggests that blood repertoires may reflect thyroid immune responses. Ophthalmopathy was separated from stable hyperthyroidism by a 13 V-J signature model, with approximately 89% sensitivity and approximately 84% specificity obtained in cross-validation and 80%/75% obtained in testing. During validation, the model predicted progression to ophthalmopathy a median of about 6.5 months ahead of onset, with almost 71% sensitivity and 72% to 80% specificity. TCR V-J signatures able to tell the groups apart were searched for in a discovery cohort of 100 patients, of whom around 43 had Graves' ophthalmopathy and more than 55 had stable Graves' hyperthyroidism. Whether ophthalmopathy could be predicted prospectively was tested in an independent validation cohort made up of approximately 19 hyperthyroidism patients plus 17 patients who later progressed to ophthalmopathy. The approximately 90 discovery patients were divided at random into training and test sets in a 7:3 ratio. In addition, the study compared T-cell repertoires in thyroid tissue and in blood from several Graves' hyperthyroidism patients. After blood sampling, hyperthyroidism patients were treated with methimazole at a starting dose of 30 mg daily, and ophthalmopathy patients were treated with high-dose intravenous methylprednisolone. A second multiplex PCR round built the libraries, followed by size selection and purification. The libraries were sequenced on an Illumina HiSeq2000 using paired-end 100 bp reads. SOAPnuke was used to process the raw data, throwing out any read that contained adapters or uncalled bases, had a mean Phred below 15, or lacked an exact constant-primer or identifier match. COPE v1.2.5 was used to merge high-quality paired reads, and clonotypes were defined as unique nucleotide sequences. MiTCR v1.1 was used to align the clonotypes against IMGT TRBV, TRBD and TRBJ reference segments. The analysis was restricted to V-J combinations with a frequency above 0.0001, which together covered 99% to 99.2% of the repertoires. The TCS score was defined as F50 (clonal expansion) divided by E x V (chaos), with BLOSUM62-based TCRdist calculated between CDR3 peptides within each V-J. Welch's t-statistics and random forest reduced fewer than 550 V-J features to 10 to 15, which were used in a naive Bayes classifier (R e1071). Sample size was not statistically predetermined, and investigators were not blinded to group allocation. TCR Vbeta CDR3 sequencing of fewer than 150 peripheral blood samples (about 45 ophthalmopathy, 75 or so hyperthyroidism and some 17 progressor patients) is reported in the paper.

The sequencing used peripheral blood mononuclear cells (PBMCs), collected at new diagnosis, from a patient treated with antithyroid drugs. This chain is built from TRBV2 and TRBJ2-2; no D segment can be confidently identified. The source of this sequence is a woman in her thirties with Graves disease. Donor details come from another sample of the same person, matched by shared clones. Read as DNA, the sequence is TGTGCCAGCATAGGTCCGTCCGGGGAGCTGTTTTTT. This translates into CASIGPSGELFF.